The 28 T cell receptor beta chains below were found in one sample sequenced in a study of T cells in Graves' hyperthyroidism and ophthalmopathy. The CDR3 regions of TCR beta were amplified from RNA transcripts. With the HTBI primer set, the TCR CDR3 went through a first round of RT-PCR. TCRdb itself ran the multiplex PCR reads through MiXCR, one entry per CDR3 protein. Here the sample spans hundreds of thousands of distinct CDR3 sequences, around 15% being singletons. Input material: blood. The origin of the receptors is a woman under 30 with Graves' hyperthyroidism.

In this sample, this clonotype turned up many times. The rearrangement links TRBV6-5 to TRBJ1-2, with D tentatively TRBD1 (5 bases). V lost 0 bases and J 4 bases, leaving 9 bases between the germline ends. The CDR3 covers 14 residues. In germline, CDR1 is MNHEY, CDR2 SVGAGI. The CDR3 protein is CASSYSGDLYGYTF. The CDR3 nucleotides read TGTGCCAGCAGTTACTCCGGGGACCTCTATGGCTACACCTTC.

This clonotype has ten or more counts. The rearrangement uses TRBV7-9 and TRBJ2-7; D possibly uses TRBD1 or TRBD2 (6 bases each). V lost 1 base to trimming and J lost 2 bases, with 15 bases between them. The CDR3 length is 16 residues. From germline, CDR1 is SEHNR and CDR2 FQNEAQ (reference sequence). The CDR3 sequence is CASSLVFAGHTYEQYF. The CDR3 nucleotides read TGTGCCAGCAGCTTAGTTTTCGCGGGACACACCTACGAGCAGTACTTC.

Ten or more counts support this clonotype. This sequence joins TRBV7-9 and TRBJ2-1; D gene ambiguous. Trimming shortened V by 6 bases and J by 0 bases, and 15 bases separated the two germline ends. Germline CDR1 SEHNR, CDR2 FQNEAQ (reference sequence). The CDR3 contains 16 residues. The CDR3 coding sequence is TGTGCCAGCAGACCGGTGGGCAGGAGCTCCTACAATGAGCAGTTCTTC. This codes for CASRPVGRSSYNEQFF.

V and J are TRBV2 and TRBJ1-3; unclear D gene. Trimming removed 7 bases from V and 2 bases from J, with 12 bases in between. The CDR3 has 14 amino acids. Germline CDR1 is SNHLY and CDR2 is FYNNEI. CDR3 nucleotide sequence: TGTGCCAGCAAAGCTCCGTCGGCTGGAAACACCATATATTTT. This codes for CASKAPSAGNTIYF.

This clonotype appeared many times. This chain joins TRBV7-9 and TRBJ2-3; either TRBD1 or TRBD2 may supply D (6 bases each). With 5 bases removed from V and 2 bases from J, the gap between germline ends came to 11 bases. CDR1 and CDR2 from the germline V gene are SEHNR and FQNEAQ (reference sequence). The CDR3 has 14 amino acids. For the CDR3, the DNA is TGTGCCAGCAGCACCGGGGGCTACACAGATACGCAGTATTTT. Amino acid sequence: CASSTGGYTDTQYF.

The gene calls are TRBV7-2 and TRBJ2-5; no reliable D call. The length of the CDR3 is 14 residues. In germline, CDR1 is SGHTA, CDR2 FQGNSA. The V gene lost 4 bases and the J gene lost 5 bases, with 14 bases spanning the gap. The DNA for the CDR3 is TGTGCCAGCAGCTGGGCGACCTCCGTCGAGACCCAGTACTTC. This gives the protein CASSWATSVETQYF.

This clonotype was observed a handful of times. CDR3 nucleotides: TGTGCCAGCAGCTTAGCGCCGGTGGGACAAGTGTCACCCCTCCACTTT. Its translation is CASSLAPVGQVSPLHF. V is TRBV7-2 and J is TRBJ1-6; tentatively, D is TRBD1 (6 bases). CDR1 and CDR2 from the germline V gene are SGHTA and FQGNSA. Trimming left V 0 bases short and J 10 bases short, with 16 bases between. CDR3 length equals 16 residues.

This clonotype was seen many times. This sequence joins TRBV20-1 and TRBJ2-3; 14 bases line up with TRBD2. Germline V CDR1 and CDR2: DFQATT, SNEGSKA (reference sequence). The CDR3 sequence is 16 residues long. The V and J ends lost 3 bases and 6 bases, in that order; junction bases with no gene match: 8. Written as DNA, the CDR3 is TGCAGTGCTAGGGGGGGACTAGCGGGAGTTTTGGATACGCAGTATTTT. Its translation: CSARGGLAGVLDTQYF.

This clonotype was recorded a few times. The V gene is TRBV6-1, the J gene TRBJ2-3; D possibly matches TRBD1 or TRBD2 (6 bases each). CDR3 length equals 15 residues. V lost 5 bases to trimming and J lost 2 bases, with 14 bases between them. CDR1 and CDR2 (germline): MNHNS, SASEGT. The chain's CDR3 is CASSWGARDTDTQYF. DNA for the CDR3: TGTGCCAGCAGTTGGGGGGCGCGGGACACAGATACGCAGTATTTT.

The chain uses TRBV6-5 and TRBJ2-1; D unclear. Between the trimmed V and J ends, which lost 0 bases and 12 bases, there was a span of 18 bases. Germline-derived CDR1 and CDR2 are MNHEY and SVGAGI. CDR3 length: 15 residues. In DNA form, the CDR3 reads TGTGCCAGCAGTTACTCACGCCTCACCACCAACGGGCAGTTCTTC. Its protein is CASSYSRLTTNGQFF.

A few counts support this clonotype. The chain uses TRBV27 and TRBJ2-2; 8 bases align to TRBD2. Unmatched junction bases numbered 10, after V lost 0 bases and J lost 7 bases. CDR1 MNHEY and CDR2 SMNVEV come from the germline V gene (reference sequence). The length of the CDR3 is 17 residues. In DNA form, the CDR3 reads TGTGCCAGCAGTTTATCGAGGAGCGGGAGTGCCCACGGGGAGCTGTTTTTT. Protein product: CASSLSRSGSAHGELFF.

This clonotype appeared a few times. This chain uses TRBV10-1 with TRBJ1-1; 7 bases are shared with TRBD1. Trimming removed 5 bases from V and 6 bases from J; junction bases left unmatched: 6. The CDR3 runs to 13 residues. Germline CDR1 and CDR2: WNHNN and SYGVQD (reference sequence). Written as DNA, the CDR3 is TGCGCCAGCAGTAGACAGGGACCCGCTGAAGCTTTCTTT. Translating gives CASSRQGPAEAFF.

This clonotype occurred many times. The V call is TRBV3-1, the J call TRBJ2-7; 7 nucleotides line up with TRBD2. Unmatched junction bases numbered 5, after V lost 1 base and J lost 2 bases. The V gene's germline CDR1 is LGHDT and CDR2 YNNKEL (reference sequence). The CDR3 has 15 residues. CDR3 loop: CASSQAGGRTYEQYF. For the CDR3, the DNA is TGTGCCAGCAGCCAAGCTGGCGGGAGAACCTACGAGCAGTACTTC.

This clonotype was counted only a few times. The gene calls are TRBV4-1 and TRBJ2-7, with D tentatively TRBD2 (6 bases). Germline CDR1 and CDR2: MGHRA and YSYEKL. There are 15 residues in the CDR3. Deletions cut 6 bases from V and 1 base from J, with 16 bases between. The CDR3 DNA reads as TGCGCCAGCAGTCTGTCGGGACGGGGGTCCTACGAGCAGTACTTC. Encoded protein: CASSLSGRGSYEQYF.

This clonotype has only a few counts. The chain is built from TRBV25-1 and TRBJ2-3, with TRBD2 matching 7 bases. The CDR3 is 17 residues long. The germline gives CDR1 MGHDK, CDR2 SYGVNS. The ends lost 4 bases at V and 5 bases at J; junction bases unmatched: 15. CDR3 nucleotide sequence: TGTGCCAGCAGTGGGCCTGGGGGGAGGGCCTTGGGAGATACGCAGTATTTT. Residues: CASSGPGGRALGDTQYF.

V and J are TRBV3-1 and TRBJ2-2; a weak D match, TRBD1 (6 bases). There are 14 residues in the CDR3. Germline lookup yields CDR1 LGHDT and CDR2 YNNKEL (reference sequence). V was cut by 5 bases and J by 4 bases, with 11 bases left in between. The DNA of the CDR3 is TGTGCCAGCAGCGATCAGGGGAGCACCGGGGAGCTGTTTTTT. This encodes CASSDQGSTGELFF.

This clonotype has a handful of counts. The chain employs TRBV20-1 and TRBJ2-1, with a weak D call TRBD1 (6 bases). The V end lost 8 bases, the J end lost 2 bases, and 13 bases lay between the germline ends. CDR1 and CDR2 (germline): DFQATT, SNEGSKA (reference sequence). This CDR3 comprises 13 residues. The CDR3, as DNA: TGCAGTCCCCAGGGGTCCGCCTACAATGAGCAGTTCTTC. It yields the protein CSPQGSAYNEQFF.

The chain uses TRBV7-9 and TRBJ1-2, with D tentatively TRBD1 (5 bases). CDR3 size: 14 residues. Germline assignment: CDR1 SEHNR and CDR2 FQNEAQ (reference sequence). Trimming shortened V by 5 bases and J by 2 bases, and 12 bases separated the two germline ends. In DNA form, the CDR3 reads TGTGCCAGCAGCGGAGGGACCGCAAACTATGGCTACACCTTC. Translation: CASSGGTANYGYTF.

In this sample, this clonotype turned up many times. The chain is built from TRBV3-1 and TRBJ2-1, with 10 positions matching TRBD1. The length of the CDR3 is 15 residues. Per germline, CDR1 LGHDT and CDR2 YNNKEL (reference sequence). V lost 6 bases to trimming and J lost 9 bases; unmatched junction nucleotides: 11. The chain's CDR3 is CASSRPGQGLSEQFF. CDR3 nucleotide sequence: TGTGCCAGCAGTCGACCGGGACAGGGGTTGAGTGAGCAGTTCTTC.

The CDR3 DNA sequence: TGTGCCAGCAGCCAAGATTCAGGGATTAGTGCTGAAGCTTTCTTT. It encodes CASSQDSGISAEAFF. V is TRBV4-2 and J is TRBJ1-1, with D possibly matching TRBD1 (5 bases). This CDR3 comprises 15 residues. Germline V CDR1 and CDR2: LGHNA, YNFKEQ. V was shortened by 0 bases and J by 6 bases, with 14 bases between the two germline ends.

Ten or more counts support this clonotype. In DNA, the CDR3 is TGTGCCAGCAGCTTAGTCAGGGGCAGGACTTACAATGAGCAGTTCTTC. This translates into CASSLVRGRTYNEQFF. The V call is TRBV7-2, the J call TRBJ2-1; weak D call: TRBD1 (6 bases). The V end lost 1 base, the J end lost 4 bases, and 14 bases lay between the germline ends. The CDR3 runs 16 residues. Germline values: CDR1 SGHTA, CDR2 FQGNSA.

This clonotype was counted a few times. The chain uses TRBV7-2 and TRBJ1-2; D might be TRBD1 (5 bases). Germline V gene sequence: CDR1 SGHTA, CDR2 FQGNSA. The V end was cut by 5 bases, the J end by 6 bases, with 16 bases between. The CDR3 runs to 14 residues. The CDR3 reads CASSILGGVNGYTF. The DNA for the CDR3 is TGTGCCAGCAGCATACTGGGAGGGGTAAATGGCTACACCTTC.

This clonotype was detected ten times or more. V usage is TRBV12-3 or TRBV12-4 and J usage is TRBJ2-3, with TRBD2 matching over 7 bases. The CDR3 sequence is 16 residues long. V dropped 1 base and J dropped 2; count of bases not matched to a gene: 6. CDR3 sequence (DNA): TGTGCCAGCAGTTTAGTGGCGGGAGTGGCCACAGATACGCAGTATTTT. Its protein is CASSLVAGVATDTQYF.

This clonotype was seen ten or more times. The chain couples TRBV24-1 to TRBJ1-2; 7 positions match TRBD1. Germline V lookup: CDR1 KGHDR, CDR2 SFDVKD. This CDR3 spans 12 amino acids. V dropped 5 bases and J dropped 5; count of bases not matched to a gene: 1. CDR3 loop: CATSVTGYGYTF. The CDR3 nucleotides read TGTGCCACCAGTGTGACAGGGTATGGCTACACCTTC.

In its sample, this clonotype was seen many times. The chain recombines TRBV6-1 with TRBJ2-1, with 8 bases lining up with TRBD2. The CDR3 sequence is 15 residues long. The germline V gene has CDR1 MNHNS and CDR2 SASEGT. V shed 3 bases and J 3 bases; nucleotides not matched to a gene: 4. CDR3 DNA: TGTGCCAGCAGTGACGGGACTAGTAGCTACAATGAGCAGTTCTTC. This codes for CASSDGTSSYNEQFF.

In this sample, this clonotype turned up a few times. The chain combines TRBV29-1 with TRBJ2-7; the D gene is possibly TRBD2 (5 bases). The germline gives CDR1 SQVTM, CDR2 ANQGSEA. This CDR3 region has 12 residues. Trimming shortened V by 4 bases and J by 3 bases, and 10 bases separated the two germline ends. The CDR3 DNA sequence: TGCAGCGTTGCAAGGACTGGCTACGAGCAGTACTTC. Its translation is CSVARTGYEQYF.

This clonotype was observed at least ten times. The rearrangement links TRBV30 to TRBJ2-7, with 9 bases aligning to TRBD2. V was pared by 1 base and J by 5 bases, with 6 bases of the junction left unmatched. The CDR3 covers 14 residues. CDR1 and CDR2 (germline): GTSNPN, SVGIG (reference sequence). The CDR3 DNA reads as TGTGCCTGGAGTGGAGGGGCTAGCGGGAACGAGCAGTACTTC. Translation gives CAWSGGASGNEQYF. Combining the CDR3 with reference TRBV30 and TRBJ2-7 gives the whole variable domain SQTIHQWPATLVQPVGSPLSLECTVEGTSNPNLYWYRQAAGRGLQLLFYSVGIGQISSEVPQNLSASRPQDRQFILSSKKLLLSDSGFYLCAWSGGASGNEQYFGPGTRLTVT.

This chain uses TRBV6-1 with TRBJ2-3; D may match TRBD1 or TRBD2 (5 bases each). The CDR3 has 14 amino acids. Trimming took off 5 bases at V and 3 bases at J, with 12 bases between the two ends. CDR1 MNHNS and CDR2 SASEGT come from the germline V gene. CDR3 region: CASSSGPLTDTQYF. CDR3 bases: TGTGCCAGCAGTTCGGGACCGCTGACAGATACGCAGTATTTT.